The source of this T cell receptor (beta chain) is a study of shared clonotypes between healthy human individuals. V lost 5 bases and J 1 base, leaving 8 bases between the germline ends. The germline gives CDR1 MNHEY, CDR2 SVGAGI. The CDR3 loop spans 13 amino acids. Per sorted-subset replicate PCR, input was approximately 0.2 ug DNA, representing roughly 28,000 T cell genomes. Here immunoSEQ multiplex PCR was the method, and the copy in TCRdb shows in-frame clones only, minus some. Of millions of clones detected, around 90% appear once; the ten largest clones hold over 0.12%. The clonotype comes from a young man in good health. The gene calls are TRBV6-5 and TRBJ1-1; D gene unclear. The sample comprised naive CD4+ T cells sorted from blood. Subset noted: CD45RA+ positively selected. The CDR3 DNA sequence: TGTGCCAGCAGTCCCCCTCCGAACACTGAAGCTTTCTTT. Its translation is CASSPPPNTEAFF.